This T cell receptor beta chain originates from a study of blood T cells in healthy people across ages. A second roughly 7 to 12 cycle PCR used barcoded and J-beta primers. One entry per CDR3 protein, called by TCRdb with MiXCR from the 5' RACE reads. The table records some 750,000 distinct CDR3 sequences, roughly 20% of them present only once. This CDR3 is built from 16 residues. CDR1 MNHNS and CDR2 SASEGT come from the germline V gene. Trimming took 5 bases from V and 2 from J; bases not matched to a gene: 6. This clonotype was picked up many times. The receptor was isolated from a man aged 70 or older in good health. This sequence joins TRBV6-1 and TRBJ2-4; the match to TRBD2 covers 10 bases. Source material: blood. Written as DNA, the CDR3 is TGTGCCAGCAGTATCCTAGCGGGAGAAACCAAAAACATTCAGTACTTC. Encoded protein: CASSILAGETKNIQYF.